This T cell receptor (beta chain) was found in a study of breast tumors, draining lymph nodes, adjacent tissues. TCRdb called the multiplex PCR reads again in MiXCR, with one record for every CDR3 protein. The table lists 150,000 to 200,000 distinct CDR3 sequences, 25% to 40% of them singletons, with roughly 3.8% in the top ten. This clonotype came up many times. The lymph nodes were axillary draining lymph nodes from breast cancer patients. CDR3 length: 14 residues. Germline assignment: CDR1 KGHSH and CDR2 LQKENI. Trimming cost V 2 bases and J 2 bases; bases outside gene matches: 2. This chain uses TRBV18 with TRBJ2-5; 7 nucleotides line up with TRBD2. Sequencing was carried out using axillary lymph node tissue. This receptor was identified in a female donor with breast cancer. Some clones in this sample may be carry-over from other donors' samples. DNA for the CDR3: TGTGCCAGCTCACCATTGCGGGGGCAAGAGACCCAGTACTTC. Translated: CASSPLRGQETQYF.